A selection of T cell receptor beta chains follows, all from one sample in a study of beta chain features in type 1 diabetes. TCRdb's table, derived via immunoSEQ multiplex PCR, lists solely in-frame clones and lacks some. The sample holds 400,000 or so clones, roughly 12% seen once. The specimen was naive CD4+ T cells from blood. Source of these receptors: a woman aged 18-29 years with type 1 diabetes. CDR3s include the opening cysteine and the closing phenylalanine or tryptophan. D genes are given only for firm matches. Only some rows state a clone size, as once, few, many or a class for expanded clones.

size	J	D	V	CDR3	DNA
once	TRBJ2-1	NA	TRBV19	CASSMRVHEQFF	TGTGCCAGTAGTATGCGAGTCCATGAGCAGTTCTTC
NA	TRBJ2-2	TRBD1	TRBV27	CASSPTPTGVGTGELFF	TGTGCCAGCAGTCCAACACCCACAGGGGTCGGCACCGGGGAGCTGTTTTTT
NA	TRBJ2-1	NA	TRBV2	CASKGTAYNEQFF	TGTGCCAGCAAAGGCACAGCCTACAATGAGCAGTTCTTC
few	TRBJ2-4	NA	TRBV7-9	CASSPLEVIAKNIQYF	TGTGCCAGCAGCCCGCTAGAAGTTATAGCCAAAAACATTCAGTACTTC
few	TRBJ2-7	NA	TRBV19	CASSLGQDYEQYF	TGTGCCAGTAGTTTAGGACAAGACTACGAGCAGTACTTC
NA	TRBJ1-1	TRBD1	TRBV7-9	CASRPSGTGFTAFF	TGTGCCAGCAGGCCTTCCGGGACAGGGTTTACAGCTTTCTTT
NA	TRBJ2-7	NA	TRBV11-2	CASSPRQGVRSGEQYF	TGTGCCAGCAGCCCAAGACAAGGGGTTAGATCGGGCGAGCAGTACTTC
few	TRBJ1-5	NA	TRBV4-1	CASSQDRGTEGNQPQHF	TGCGCCAGCAGCCAAGATAGGGGAACGGAGGGGAATCAGCCCCAGCATTTT
few	TRBJ2-7	TRBD1	TRBV25-1	CASSPLGTEDYEQYF	TGTGCCAGCAGTCCCCTCGGGACAGAAGACTACGAGCAGTACTTC
few	TRBJ2-3	NA	TRBV28	CASSPPSRADTQYF	TGTGCCAGCAGCCCACCCTCCCGGGCAGATACGCAGTATTTT
few	TRBJ2-6	NA	TRBV6-5	CASRTGSSGANVLTF	TGTGCCAGCAGAACAGGTTCCTCTGGGGCCAACGTCCTGACTTTC
NA	TRBJ2-1	NA	TRBV5-1	CASSLPGHYNEQFF	TGCGCCAGCAGCCTCCCAGGGCACTACAATGAGCAGTTCTTC
few	TRBJ2-1	NA	TRBV18	CASSTNYQRNEQFF	TGTGCCAGCTCGACCAACTACCAGCGCAATGAGCAGTTCTTC
NA	TRBJ2-2	NA	TRBV15	CATGAANTGELFF	TGTGCCACCGGGGCAGCCAACACCGGGGAGCTGTTTTTT